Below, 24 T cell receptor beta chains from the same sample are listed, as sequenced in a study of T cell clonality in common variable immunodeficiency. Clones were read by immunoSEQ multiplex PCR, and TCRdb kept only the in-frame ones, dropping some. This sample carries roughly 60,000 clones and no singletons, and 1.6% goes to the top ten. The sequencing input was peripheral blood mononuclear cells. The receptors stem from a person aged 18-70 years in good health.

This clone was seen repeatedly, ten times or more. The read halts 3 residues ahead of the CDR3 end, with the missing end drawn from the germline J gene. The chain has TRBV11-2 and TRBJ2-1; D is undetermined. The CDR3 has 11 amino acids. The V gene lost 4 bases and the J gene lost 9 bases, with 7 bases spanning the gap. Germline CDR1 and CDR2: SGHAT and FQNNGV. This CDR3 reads CASSYSREQFF. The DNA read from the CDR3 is TGTGCCAGCAGCTACTCTCGTGAG. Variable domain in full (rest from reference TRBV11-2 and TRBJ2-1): EAGVAQSPRYKIIEKRQSVAFWCNPISGHATLYWYQQILGQGPKLLIQFQNNGVVDDSQLPKDRFSAERLKGVDSTLKIQPAKLEDSAVYLCASSYSREQFFGPGTRLTVL.

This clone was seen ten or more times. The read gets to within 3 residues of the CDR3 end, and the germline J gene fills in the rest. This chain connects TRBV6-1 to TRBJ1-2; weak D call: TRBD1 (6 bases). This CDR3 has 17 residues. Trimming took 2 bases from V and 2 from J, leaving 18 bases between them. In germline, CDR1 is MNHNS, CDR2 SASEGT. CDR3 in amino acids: CASSELPGAGGNYGYTF. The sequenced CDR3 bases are TGTGCCAGCAGTGAACTCCCTGGAGCTGGGGGCAACTATGGC.

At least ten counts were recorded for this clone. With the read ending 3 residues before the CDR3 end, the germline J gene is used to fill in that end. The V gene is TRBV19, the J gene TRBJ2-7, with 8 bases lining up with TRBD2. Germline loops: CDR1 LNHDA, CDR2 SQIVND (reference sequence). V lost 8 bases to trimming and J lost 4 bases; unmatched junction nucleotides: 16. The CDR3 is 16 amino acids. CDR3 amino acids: CASQKTQAGVSYEQYF. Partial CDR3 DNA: TGTGCCAGTCAGAAGACTCAAGCGGGAGTCTCATACGAG.

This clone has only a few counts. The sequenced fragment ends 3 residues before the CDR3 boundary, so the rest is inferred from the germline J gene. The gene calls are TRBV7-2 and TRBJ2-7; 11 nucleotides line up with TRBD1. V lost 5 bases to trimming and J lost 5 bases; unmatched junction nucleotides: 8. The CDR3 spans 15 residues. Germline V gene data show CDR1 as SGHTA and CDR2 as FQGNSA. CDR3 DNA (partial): TGTGCCAGCAGCCCCACAGGACAGGGGGCCCACGAG. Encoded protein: CASSPTGQGAHE. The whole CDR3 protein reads CASSPTGQGAHEQYF. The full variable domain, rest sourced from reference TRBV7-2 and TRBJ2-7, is GAGVSQSPSNKVTEKGKDVELRCDPISGHTALYWYRQSLGQGLEFLIYFQGNSAPDKSGLPSDRFSAERTGGSVSTLTIQRTQQEDSAVYLCASSPTGQGAHEQYFGPGTRLTVT.

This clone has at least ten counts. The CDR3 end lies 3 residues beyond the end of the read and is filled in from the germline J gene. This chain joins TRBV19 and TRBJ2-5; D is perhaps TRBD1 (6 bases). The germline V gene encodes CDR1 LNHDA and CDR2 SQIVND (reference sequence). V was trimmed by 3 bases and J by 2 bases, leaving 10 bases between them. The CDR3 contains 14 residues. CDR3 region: CASSIWGPQETQYF. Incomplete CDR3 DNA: TGTGCCAGTAGTATTTGGGGGCCGCAAGAGACC. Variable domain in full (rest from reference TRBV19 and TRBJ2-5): DGGITQSPKYLFRKEGQNVTLSCEQNLNHDAMYWYRQDPGQGLRLIYYSQIVNDFQKGDIAEGYSVSREKKESFPLTVTSAQKNPTAFYLCASSIWGPQETQYFGPGTRLLVL.

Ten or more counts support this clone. The CDR3: CASSGVSGRNEQFF. The part of the CDR3 DNA that was read is TGTGCCAGCAGTGGTGTTAGCGGGAGAAATGAG. The chain has TRBV2 and TRBJ2-1, with TRBD2 identical over 9 bases. The DNA ends 3 residues before the CDR3 does, and the rest of the CDR3 is filled in from the germline J gene. Germline V gene data show CDR1 as SNHLY and CDR2 as FYNNEI. This CDR3 spans 14 amino acids. V lost 4 bases, J lost 7 bases, and 5 bases stayed unmatched.

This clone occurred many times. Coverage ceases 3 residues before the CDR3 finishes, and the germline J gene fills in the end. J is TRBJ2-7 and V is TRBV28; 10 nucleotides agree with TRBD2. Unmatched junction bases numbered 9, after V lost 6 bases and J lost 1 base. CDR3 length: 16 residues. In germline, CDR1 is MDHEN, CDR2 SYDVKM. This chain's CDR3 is CASRDFGTSVSYEQYF. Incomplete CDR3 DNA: TGTGCCAGCAGGGATTTCGGGACTAGCGTGTCCTACGAG. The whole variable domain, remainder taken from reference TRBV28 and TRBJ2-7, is DVKVTQSSRYLVKRTGEKVFLECVQDMDHENMFWYRQDPGLGLRLIYFSYDVKMKEKGDIPEGYSVSREKKERFSLILESASTNQTSMYLCASRDFGTSVSYEQYFGPGTRLTVT.

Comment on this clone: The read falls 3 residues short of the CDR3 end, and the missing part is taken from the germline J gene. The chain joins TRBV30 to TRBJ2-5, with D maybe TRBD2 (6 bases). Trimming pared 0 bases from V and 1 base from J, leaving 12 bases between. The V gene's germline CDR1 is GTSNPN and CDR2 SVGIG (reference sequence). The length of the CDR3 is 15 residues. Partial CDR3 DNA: TGTGCCTGGAGTGTAAGCCTGGGGGGCCAAGAGACC. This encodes CAWSVSLGGQET. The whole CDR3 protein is CAWSVSLGGQETQYF.

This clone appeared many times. The CDR3 DNA, read in part, is TGTGCCAGCAGCTTAGCGCGCGAAAATGAG. Residues: CASSLARENE. The CDR3 as a whole reads CASSLARENEQFF. The rearrangement links TRBV7-2 to TRBJ2-1, with unresolved D. Coverage ceases 3 residues before the CDR3 finishes, and the germline J gene fills in the end. Germline V lookup: CDR1 SGHTA, CDR2 FQGNSA. V lost 0 bases, J lost 7 bases, and 7 bases lay in between. The CDR3 has 13 residues.

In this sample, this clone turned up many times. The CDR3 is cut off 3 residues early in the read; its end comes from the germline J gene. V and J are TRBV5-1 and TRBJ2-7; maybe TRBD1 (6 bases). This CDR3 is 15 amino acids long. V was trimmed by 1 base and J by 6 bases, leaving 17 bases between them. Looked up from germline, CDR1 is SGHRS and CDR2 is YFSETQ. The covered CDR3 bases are TGCGCCAGCAGCTTGCTGGGCCAGGGGACCTCCGAG. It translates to CASSLLGQGTSE. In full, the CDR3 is CASSLLGQGTSEQYF.

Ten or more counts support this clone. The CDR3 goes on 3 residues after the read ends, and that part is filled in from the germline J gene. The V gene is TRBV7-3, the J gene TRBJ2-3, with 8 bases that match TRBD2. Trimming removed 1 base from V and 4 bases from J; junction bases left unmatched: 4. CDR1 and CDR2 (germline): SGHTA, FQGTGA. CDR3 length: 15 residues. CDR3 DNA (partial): TGTGCCAGCAGCTTAATGAGCGGGAGCGCAGATACG. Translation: CASSLMSGSADT. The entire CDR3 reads CASSLMSGSADTQYF.

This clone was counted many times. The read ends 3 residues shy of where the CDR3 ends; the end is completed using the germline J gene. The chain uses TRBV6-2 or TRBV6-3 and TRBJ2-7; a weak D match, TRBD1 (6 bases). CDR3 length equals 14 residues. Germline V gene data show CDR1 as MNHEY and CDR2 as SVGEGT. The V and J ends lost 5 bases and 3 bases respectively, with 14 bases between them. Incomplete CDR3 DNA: TGTGCCAGCAGTAGACCAGGGGCACTCTACGAG. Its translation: CASSRPGALYE. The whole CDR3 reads CASSRPGALYEQYF.

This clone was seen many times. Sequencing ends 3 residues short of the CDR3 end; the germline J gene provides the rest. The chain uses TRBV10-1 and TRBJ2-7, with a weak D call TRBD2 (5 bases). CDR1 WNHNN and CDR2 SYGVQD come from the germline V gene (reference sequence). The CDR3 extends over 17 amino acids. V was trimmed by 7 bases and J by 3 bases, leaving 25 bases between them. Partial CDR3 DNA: TGCGCCAGCACCATCCGGACTCTCGTCCCCGATAACTACGAG. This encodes CASTIRTLVPDNYE. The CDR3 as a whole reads CASTIRTLVPDNYEQYF.

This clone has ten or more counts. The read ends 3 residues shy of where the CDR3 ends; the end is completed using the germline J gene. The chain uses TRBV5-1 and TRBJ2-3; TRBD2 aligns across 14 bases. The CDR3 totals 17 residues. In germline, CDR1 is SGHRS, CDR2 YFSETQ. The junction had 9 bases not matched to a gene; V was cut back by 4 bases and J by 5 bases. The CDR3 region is CASSRTGTSGSGDTQYF. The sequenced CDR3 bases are TGCGCCAGCAGCCGAACCGGGACTAGCGGGAGTGGAGATACG. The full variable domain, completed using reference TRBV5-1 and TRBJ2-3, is KAGVTQTPRYLIKTRGQQVTLSCSPISGHRSVSWYQQTPGQGLQFLFEYFSETQRNKGNFPGRFSGRQFSNSRSEMNVSTLELGDSALYLCASSRTGTSGSGDTQYFGPGTRLTVL.

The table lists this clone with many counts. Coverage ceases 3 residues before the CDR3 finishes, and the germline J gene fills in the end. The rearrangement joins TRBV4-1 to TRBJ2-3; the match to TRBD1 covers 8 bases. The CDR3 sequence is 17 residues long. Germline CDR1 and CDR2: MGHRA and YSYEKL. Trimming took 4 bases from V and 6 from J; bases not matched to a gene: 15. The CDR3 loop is CASSPSKTGAGSDTQYF. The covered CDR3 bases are TGCGCCAGCAGCCCATCGAAGACAGGGGCAGGTTCGGATACG.

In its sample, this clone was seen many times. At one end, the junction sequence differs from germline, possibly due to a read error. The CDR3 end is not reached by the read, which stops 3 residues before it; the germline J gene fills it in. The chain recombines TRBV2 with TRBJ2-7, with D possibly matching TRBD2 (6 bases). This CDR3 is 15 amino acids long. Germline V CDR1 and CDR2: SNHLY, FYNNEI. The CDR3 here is CASGDSGGIAYEQYF. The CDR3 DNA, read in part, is TGTGCCAGCGGTGATAGCGGAGGAATCGCCTACGAG.

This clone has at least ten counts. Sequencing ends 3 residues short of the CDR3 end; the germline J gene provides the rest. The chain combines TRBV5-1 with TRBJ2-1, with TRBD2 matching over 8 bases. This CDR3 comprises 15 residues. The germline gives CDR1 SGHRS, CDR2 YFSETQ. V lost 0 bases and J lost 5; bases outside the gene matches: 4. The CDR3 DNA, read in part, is TGCGCCAGCAGCTTGGTGGGGACTAGTGACAATGAG. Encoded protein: CASSLVGTSDNE. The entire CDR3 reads CASSLVGTSDNEQFF.

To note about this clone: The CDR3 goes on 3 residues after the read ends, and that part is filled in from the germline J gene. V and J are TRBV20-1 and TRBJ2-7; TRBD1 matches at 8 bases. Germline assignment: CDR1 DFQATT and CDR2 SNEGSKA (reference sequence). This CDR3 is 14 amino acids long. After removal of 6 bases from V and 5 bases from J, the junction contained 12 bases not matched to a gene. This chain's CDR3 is CSASPGGQGHEQYF. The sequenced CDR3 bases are TGCAGTGCAAGTCCCGGCGGACAGGGCCACGAG.

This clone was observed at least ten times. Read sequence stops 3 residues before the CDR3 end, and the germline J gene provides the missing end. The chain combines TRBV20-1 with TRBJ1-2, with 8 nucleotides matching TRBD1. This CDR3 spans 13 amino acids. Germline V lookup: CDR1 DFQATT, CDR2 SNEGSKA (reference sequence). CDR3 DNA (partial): TGCAGTGCTTCGGGGCGGGACAGGCTCGGC. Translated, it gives CSASGRDRLG. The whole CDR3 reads CSASGRDRLGYTF.

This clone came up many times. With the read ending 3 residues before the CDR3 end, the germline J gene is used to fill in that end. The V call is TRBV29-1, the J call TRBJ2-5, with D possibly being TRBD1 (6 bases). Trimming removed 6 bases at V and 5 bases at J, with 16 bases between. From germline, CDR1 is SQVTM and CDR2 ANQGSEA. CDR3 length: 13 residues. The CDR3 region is CSVAPTGTETQYF. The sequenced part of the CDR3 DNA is TGCAGCGTAGCCCCTACAGGGACGGAGACC.

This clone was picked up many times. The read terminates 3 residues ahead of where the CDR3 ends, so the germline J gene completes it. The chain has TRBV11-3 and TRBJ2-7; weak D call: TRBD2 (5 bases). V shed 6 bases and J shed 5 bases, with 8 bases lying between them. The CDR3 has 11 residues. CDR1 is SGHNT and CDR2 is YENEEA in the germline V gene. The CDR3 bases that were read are TGTGCCAGCAGTAAGAGGGACGAG. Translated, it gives CASSKRDE. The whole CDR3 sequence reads CASSKRDEQYF.

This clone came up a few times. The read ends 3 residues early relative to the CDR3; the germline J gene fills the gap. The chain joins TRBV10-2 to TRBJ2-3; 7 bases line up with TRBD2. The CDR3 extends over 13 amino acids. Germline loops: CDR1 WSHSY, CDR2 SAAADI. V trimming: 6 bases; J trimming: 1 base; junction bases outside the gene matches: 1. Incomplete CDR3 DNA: TGCGCCAGCAGCACTAGCGGCACAGATACG. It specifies CASSTSGTDT. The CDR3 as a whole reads CASSTSGTDTQYF.

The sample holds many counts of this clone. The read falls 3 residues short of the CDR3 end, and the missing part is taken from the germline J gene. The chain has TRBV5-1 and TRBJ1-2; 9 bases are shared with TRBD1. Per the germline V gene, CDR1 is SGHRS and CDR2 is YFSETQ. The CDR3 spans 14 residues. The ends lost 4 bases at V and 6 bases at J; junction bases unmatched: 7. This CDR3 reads CASSPEGQGNGYTF. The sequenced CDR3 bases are TGCGCCAGCAGCCCAGAGGGACAGGGAAATGGC.

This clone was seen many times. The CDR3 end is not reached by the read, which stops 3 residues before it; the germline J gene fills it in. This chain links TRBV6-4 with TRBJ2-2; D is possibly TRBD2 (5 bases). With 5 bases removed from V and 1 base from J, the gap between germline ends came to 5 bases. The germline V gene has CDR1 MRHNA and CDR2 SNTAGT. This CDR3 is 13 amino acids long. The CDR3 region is CASSSGNTGELFF. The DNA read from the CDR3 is TGTGCCAGCAGTAGCGGGAACACCGGGGAG.